This TCR beta chain comes out of a study of technical replicates of blood from a few donors. Germline lookup yields CDR1 MGHDK and CDR2 SYGVNS. The length of the CDR3 is 17 residues. Deletions cut 2 bases from V and 0 bases from J, with 14 bases between. Using immunoSEQ multiplex PCR, the repertoire was profiled, and TCRdb retains in-frame clones only, with some absent. The sample holds over 65,000 clones, about 98% seen once. This TCR was sampled from a human donor in good health. The sequenced sample consisted of T cells isolated from PBMCs. The chain recombines TRBV25-1 with TRBJ1-3; D is undetermined. The CDR3 spells CASSEGPRDNSGNTIYF. In nucleotides, the CDR3 is TGTGCCAGCAGTGAAGGTCCAAGAGACAACTCTGGAAACACCATATATTTT.